This TCR beta chain was captured by sequencing in a study of shared T cell receptors in the human thymus. V dropped 5 bases and J dropped 5; count of bases not matched to a gene: 7. Germline CDR1 is SEHNR and CDR2 is FQNEAQ (reference sequence). This CDR3 region has 15 residues. Repertoires were generated with immunoSEQ multiplex PCR, while TCRdb's copy carries only in-frame clones and drops some. The sample includes about 660,000 clones, around 87% of them seen just once. A further study also used this sample, focusing on human thymus T cells. As that study records: Usage of V and J genes appeared biased in thymic and blood repertoires.

The chain recombines TRBV7-9 with TRBJ2-2, with 8 bases aligning to TRBD1. The receptor comes from a boy under three years old with a congenital heart defect. The material sequenced was thymocytes. The CDR3 DNA sequence: TGTGCCAGCAGCCAGGGGACAGGAGGTACCGGGGAGCTGTTTTTT. Protein sequence: CASSQGTGGTGELFF. The full variable domain, with the rest looked up from reference TRBV7-9 and TRBJ2-2, is DTGVSQNPRHKITKRGQNVTFRCDPISEHNRLYWYRQTLGQGPEFLTYFQNEAQLEKSRLLSDRFSAERPKGSFSTLEIQRTEQGDSAMYLCASSQGTGGTGELFFGEGSRLTVL.